The sequence of this T cell receptor (beta chain) was determined in a study of regulatory T cells in long-lasting Graves disease listed by TCRdb under 2021. Background on the whole study: Antithyroid drugs had been taken for less than 3 months by newly diagnosed Graves' disease patients. Persistent Graves' disease patients were compared with newly diagnosed Graves' disease patients by peripheral blood TCR sequencing and RNA sequencing. The study was conducted in China and was registered as a clinical trial. A total of 33 samples underwent TCR sequencing, from 13 patients with persistent Graves' disease and some 20 patients with newly diagnosed Graves' disease. The full study reports these points: As a limitation, the authors acknowledged that the small sample size may reduce accuracy. Lower TCR Shannon entropy and fewer highly expanded clones were observed in persistent Graves' disease patients than in newly diagnosed patients, which suggested clonal expansion. A larger number of public clonotypes was shared among persistent patients (more than 2,500) than among newly diagnosed patients (around 880). Preferential use of TRBV28, TRBJ1-2 and TRBJ2-5 was observed in persistent disease, whereas TRBV20-1 and TRBJ2-1 were favored in newly diagnosed disease. Because the primary lesion, thyroid tissue, could not be accessed, the study looked at peripheral blood alone. Only the TCR beta chain was sequenced and analyzed.

CDR1 SGHRS and CDR2 YFSETQ were looked up in the germline V gene. V is reduced by 2 bases and J by 6 bases, leaving a spacing of 20 bases between them. The CDR3 covers 16 residues, taking in both the cysteine and the phenylalanine. This entry keeps only the CDR3 DNA: 48 bases, framed from base 1. The library was made by multiplex PCR. The sequencing machine was an Illumina HiSeq 4000. TCR beta libraries were built with iRepertoire HTBI primers and Arm-PCR amplification of CDR3 regions. Gel purification was performed on PCR products prior to sequencing. Processing in the source paper ran as follows. Gene usage analysis of CDR3 amino acid clonotypes relied on the 60 to 65 TRBV and around 13 TRBJ segments identified across samples. COPE and FqMerger were used to merge the filtered high-quality paired reads into contigs. BLAST was used to align contigs to IMGT TRBV, TRBD and TRBJ reference genes, with CDR3 defined following IMGT. Any clonotype with a frequency above 0.1% was counted as a highly expanded clone. Repertoire diversity was measured by Shannon entropy, and V-J evenness by the Gini coefficient. A clonotype found in more than one individual was treated as public. The public reads were reprocessed in TCRdb via fastp at Q25 and MiXCR, keeping in-frame beta chains. Each CDR3 protein gets just one entry, which takes the most common genes and DNA from the rows behind it. None of the V and J calls come from the authors' own analysis; TCRdb made them. Here the sample has 550,000 to 650,000 distinct CDR3 sequences; roughly 16% occur a single time. The ten top clones hold 9.5% to 15% of the sample.

The time point label on this specimen signifies: newly diagnosed GD, antithyroid drugs for less than 3 months. RNA was extracted from PBMCs in TRIzol for both TCR sequencing and RNA sequencing. The diagnosis of Graves' disease was made according to American Thyroid Association guidelines. The patients came from an endocrinology department in Xi'an, China. Each patient gave about 8.1 milliliters of peripheral blood, collected in an EDTA anticoagulant tube. Ficoll Paque Plus density gradient separation was used to isolate PBMCs, and no additional T cell sorting was done. An Agilent 2100 Bioanalyzer and agarose gel were used to check RNA quality, while a NanoDrop 2000 measured RNA concentration. This clonotype was observed many times. No antigen is known for it. Qualities for individual bases were not recorded, and no much larger clone is one base off. This same sample was also part of a study on T cells in Graves' hyperthyroidism and ophthalmopathy. Per that second paper: A patient counted as having stable Graves' hyperthyroidism if no progression to ophthalmopathy occurred over 18 months of follow-up. Hyperthyroidism patients were newly diagnosed, with disease duration under 2 months, and aged 18 to 65 years. The study excluded patients with uncontrolled infections, other autoimmune diseases, pregnancy or lactation. Diagnoses were established on the basis of clinical symptoms, serum thyroxine and TRAb, thyroid ultrasound, and orbital computed tomography. For the first round of RT-PCR on the TCR CDR3, the HTBI primer set was used together with the Qiagen OneStep RT-PCR kit. Most expanded thyroid clonotypes (frequency above 0.001) were also detected in blood, suggesting blood repertoires may reflect thyroid immune responses. A model built on a 13 V-J signature distinguished ophthalmopathy from stable hyperthyroidism, reaching roughly 88% sensitivity and about 81% specificity in cross-validation and 80%/75% in testing. During validation, the model predicted progression to ophthalmopathy a median of approximately 6.5 months ahead of onset, with almost 71% sensitivity and 72.22% specificity. To identify TCR V-J signatures that set the groups apart, the researchers used a discovery cohort of 100 or so patients, made up of 43 with Graves' ophthalmopathy and some 58 with stable Graves' hyperthyroidism. Whether ophthalmopathy could be predicted prospectively was tested in an independent validation cohort made up of under 20 hyperthyroidism patients plus 17 patients who later progressed to ophthalmopathy. The approximately 90 discovery patients were randomly split 7:3 into training and test sets. In about 6 Graves' hyperthyroidism patients, the study also compared T-cell repertoires from thyroid tissue with T-cell repertoires from blood. Once sampling was done, hyperthyroidism patients were given methimazole at a starting dose of 30 mg daily, whereas ophthalmopathy patients were given high-dose intravenous methylprednisolone. Libraries were constructed in a second round of multiplex PCR, after which size selection and purification were carried out. Paired-end sequencing of the libraries was performed with 100 bp reads on an Illumina HiSeq2000. SOAPnuke was used to process the raw data, with reads discarded if the reads contained adapters or uncalled bases, had a mean Phred below 15, or lacked an exact constant-primer or identifier match. High-quality paired reads were merged with COPE v1.2.5, and unique nucleotide sequences were defined as clonotypes. Clonotypes were aligned to IMGT TRBV, TRBD and TRBJ reference segments using MiTCR v1.1. The analysis included only V-J combinations with a frequency above 0.0001, which together covered 99.2% of the repertoires. A TCS score was defined as the ratio between F50 (clonal expansion) and ExV (chaos), using BLOSUM62-based TCRdist between CDR3 peptides within each V-J. Welch's t-statistics and random forest reduced just over 500 V-J features to roughly 13, which were used in a naive Bayes classifier (R e1071). Sample size was not statistically predetermined, and investigators were not blinded to group allocation. TCR Vbeta CDR3 sequencing of 140 or so peripheral blood samples (around 45 ophthalmopathy, over 70 hyperthyroidism and roughly 17 progressor patients) is reported in the paper.

The sequenced sample was peripheral blood mononuclear cells (PBMCs), obtained at new diagnosis, from a patient treated with antithyroid drugs. The sequence was obtained from a man younger than 35 with Graves disease. Donor details come from another sample of the same person, matched by shared clones. This sequence uses TRBV5-1 and TRBJ1-1; 5 matching bases give a weak D call of TRBD1. The CDR3 reads as follows: CASSFGASSVYAEAFF. The base sequence is TGCGCCAGCAGCTTTGGGGCATCCTCCGTGTACGCTGAAGCTTTCTTT. The CDR3, completed at both ends by the reference TRBV5-1 and TRBJ1-1 genes, gives the full variable domain KAGVTQTPRYLIKTRGQQVTLSCSPISGHRSVSWYQQTPGQGLQFLFEYFSETQRNKGNFPGRFSGRQFSNSRSEMNVSTLELGDSALYLCASSFGASSVYAEAFFGQGTRLTVV.